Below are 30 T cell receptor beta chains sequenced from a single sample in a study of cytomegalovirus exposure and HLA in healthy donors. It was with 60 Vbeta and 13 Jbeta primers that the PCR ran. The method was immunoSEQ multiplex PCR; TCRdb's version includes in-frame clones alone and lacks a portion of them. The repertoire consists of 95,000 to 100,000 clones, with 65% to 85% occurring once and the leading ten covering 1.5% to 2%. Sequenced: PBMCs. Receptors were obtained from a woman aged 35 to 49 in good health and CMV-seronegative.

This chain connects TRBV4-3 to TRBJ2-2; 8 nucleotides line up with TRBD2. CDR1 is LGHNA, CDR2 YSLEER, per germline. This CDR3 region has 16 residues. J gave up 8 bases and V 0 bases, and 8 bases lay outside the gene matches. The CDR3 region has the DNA TGCGCCAGCAGCCAAGATCTAACTAGCGGATGGGGGGAGCTGTTTTTT. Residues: CASSQDLTSGWGELFF.

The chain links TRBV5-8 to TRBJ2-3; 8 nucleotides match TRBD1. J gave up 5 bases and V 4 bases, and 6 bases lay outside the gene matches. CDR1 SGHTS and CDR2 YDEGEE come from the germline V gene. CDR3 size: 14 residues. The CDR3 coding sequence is TGTGCCAGCAGCCCCGGACAGGGCATAGATACGCAGTATTTT. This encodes CASSPGQGIDTQYF.

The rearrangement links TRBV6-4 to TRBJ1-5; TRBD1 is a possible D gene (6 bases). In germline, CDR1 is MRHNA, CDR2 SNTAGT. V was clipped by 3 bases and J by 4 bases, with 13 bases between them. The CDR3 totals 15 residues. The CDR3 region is CASSETPGENQPQHF. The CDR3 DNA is TGTGCCAGCAGTGAAACCCCAGGGGAGAATCAGCCCCAGCATTTT.

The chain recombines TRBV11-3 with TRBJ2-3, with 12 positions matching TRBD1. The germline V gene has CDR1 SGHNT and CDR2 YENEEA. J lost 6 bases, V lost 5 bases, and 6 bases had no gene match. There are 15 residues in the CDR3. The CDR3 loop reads CASSEGTGGPDTQYF. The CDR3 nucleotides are TGTGCCAGCAGCGAGGGGACAGGGGGCCCCGATACGCAGTATTTT. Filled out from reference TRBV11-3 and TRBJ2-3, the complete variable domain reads EAGVVQSPRYKIIEKKQPVAFWCNPISGHNTLYWYLQNLGQGPELLIRYENEEAVDDSQLPKDRFSAERLKGVDSTLKIQPAELGDSAVYLCASSEGTGGPDTQYFGPGTRLTVL.

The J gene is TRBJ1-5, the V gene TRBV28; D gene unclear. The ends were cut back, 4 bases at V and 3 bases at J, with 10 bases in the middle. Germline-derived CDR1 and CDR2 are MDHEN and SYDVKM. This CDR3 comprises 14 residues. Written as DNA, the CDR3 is TGTGCCAGCAGTTCGACACGCGACAATCAGCCCCAGCATTTT. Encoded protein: CASSSTRDNQPQHF.

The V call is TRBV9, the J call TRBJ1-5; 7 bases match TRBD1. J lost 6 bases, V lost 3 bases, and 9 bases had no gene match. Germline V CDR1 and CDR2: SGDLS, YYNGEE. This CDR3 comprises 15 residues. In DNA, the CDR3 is TGTGCCAGCAGCGAAGGGCCCGAGGGGGCTCAGCCCCAGCATTTT. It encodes CASSEGPEGAQPQHF. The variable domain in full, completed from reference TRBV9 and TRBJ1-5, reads DSGVTQTPKHLITATGQRVTLRCSPRSGDLSVYWYQQSLDQGLQFLIQYYNGEERAKGNILERFSAQQFPDLHSELNLSSLELGDSALYFCASSEGPEGAQPQHFGDGTRLSIL.

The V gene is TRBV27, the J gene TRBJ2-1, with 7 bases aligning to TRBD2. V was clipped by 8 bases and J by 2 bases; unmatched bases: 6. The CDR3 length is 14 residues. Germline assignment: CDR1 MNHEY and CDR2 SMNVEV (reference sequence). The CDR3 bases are TGTGCCAGCTCGGTGGGACTACCCTACAATGAGCAGTTCTTC. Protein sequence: CASSVGLPYNEQFF.

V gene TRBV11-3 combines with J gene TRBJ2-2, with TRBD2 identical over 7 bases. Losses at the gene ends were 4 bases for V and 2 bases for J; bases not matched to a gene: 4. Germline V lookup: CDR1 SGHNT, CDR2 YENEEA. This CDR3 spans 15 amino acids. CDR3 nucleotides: TGTGCCAGCAGCTCGACTAGCTACAACACCGGGGAGCTGTTTTTT. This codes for CASSSTSYNTGELFF.

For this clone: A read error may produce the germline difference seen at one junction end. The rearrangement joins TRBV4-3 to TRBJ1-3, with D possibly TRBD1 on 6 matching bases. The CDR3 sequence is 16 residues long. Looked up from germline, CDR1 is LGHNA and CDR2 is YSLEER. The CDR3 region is CASNQDADSSGNTIYF. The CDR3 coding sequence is TGCGCCAGCAACCAAGATGCGGACAGCTCTGGAAACACCATATATTTT.

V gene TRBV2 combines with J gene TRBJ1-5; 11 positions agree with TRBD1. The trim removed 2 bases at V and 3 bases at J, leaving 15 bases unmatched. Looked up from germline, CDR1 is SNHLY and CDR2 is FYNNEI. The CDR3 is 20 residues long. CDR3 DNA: TGTGCCAGCAGTGAACTAAACCGGGACAGGGGGAGTAAGGACAATCAGCCCCAGCATTTT. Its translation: CASSELNRDRGSKDNQPQHF.

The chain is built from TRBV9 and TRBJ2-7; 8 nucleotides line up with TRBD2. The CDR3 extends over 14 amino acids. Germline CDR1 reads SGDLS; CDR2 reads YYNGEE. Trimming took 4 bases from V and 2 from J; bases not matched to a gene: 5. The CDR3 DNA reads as TGTGCCAGCAGCCTCGGGGGGGGTACCTACGAGCAGTACTTC. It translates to CASSLGGGTYEQYF.

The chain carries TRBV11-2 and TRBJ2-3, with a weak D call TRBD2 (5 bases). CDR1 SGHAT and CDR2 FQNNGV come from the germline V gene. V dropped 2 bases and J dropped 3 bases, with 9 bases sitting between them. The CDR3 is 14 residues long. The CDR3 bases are TGTGCCAGCAGCTTATTCGGGGTAACAGATACGCAGTATTTT. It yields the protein CASSLFGVTDTQYF.

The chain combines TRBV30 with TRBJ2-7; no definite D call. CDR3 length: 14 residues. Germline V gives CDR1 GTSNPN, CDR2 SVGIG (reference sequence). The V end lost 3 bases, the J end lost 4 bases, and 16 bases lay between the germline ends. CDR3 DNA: TGTGCCTGGAGACTGAGTTGGAGTCCTTACGAGCAGTACTTC. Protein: CAWRLSWSPYEQYF.

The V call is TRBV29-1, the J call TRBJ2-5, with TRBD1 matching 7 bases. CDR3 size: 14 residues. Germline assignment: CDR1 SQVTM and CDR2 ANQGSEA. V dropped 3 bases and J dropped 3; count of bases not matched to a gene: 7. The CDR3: CSVDLTGAEETQYF. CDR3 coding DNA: TGCAGCGTTGACCTTACAGGGGCCGAAGAGACCCAGTACTTC. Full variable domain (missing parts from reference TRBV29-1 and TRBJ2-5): SAVISQKPSRDICQRGTSLTIQCQVDSQVTMMFWYRQQPGQSLTLIATANQGSEATYESGFVIDKFPISRPNLTFSTLTVSNMSPEDSSIYLCSVDLTGAEETQYFGPGTRLLVL.

The CDR3 is CASRLGGNPDTQYF. Written as DNA, the CDR3 is TGTGCCAGCAGACTGGGGGGGAACCCAGATACGCAGTATTTT. V gene TRBV28 combines with J gene TRBJ2-3, with TRBD2 matching over 7 bases. The CDR3 has 14 amino acids. V dropped 6 bases and J dropped 4; count of bases not matched to a gene: 7. Germline-derived CDR1 and CDR2 are MDHEN and SYDVKM.

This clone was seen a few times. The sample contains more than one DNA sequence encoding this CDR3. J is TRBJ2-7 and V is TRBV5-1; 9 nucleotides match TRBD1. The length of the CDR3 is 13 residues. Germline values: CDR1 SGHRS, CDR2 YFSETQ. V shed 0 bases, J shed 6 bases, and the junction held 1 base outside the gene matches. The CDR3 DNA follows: TGCGCCAGCAGCTTGGGACAGGGGGGCGAGCAGTACTTC. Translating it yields CASSLGQGGEQYF.

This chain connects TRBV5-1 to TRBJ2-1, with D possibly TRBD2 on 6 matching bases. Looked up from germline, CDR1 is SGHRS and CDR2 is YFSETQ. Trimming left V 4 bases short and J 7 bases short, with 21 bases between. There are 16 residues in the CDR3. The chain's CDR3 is CASSPPLRDLVNEQFF. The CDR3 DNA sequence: TGCGCCAGCAGCCCACCCCTCCGGGACTTGGTTAATGAGCAGTTCTTC. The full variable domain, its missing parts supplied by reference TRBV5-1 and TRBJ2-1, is KAGVTQTPRYLIKTRGQQVTLSCSPISGHRSVSWYQQTPGQGLQFLFEYFSETQRNKGNFPGRFSGRQFSNSRSEMNVSTLELGDSALYLCASSPPLRDLVNEQFFGPGTRLTVL.

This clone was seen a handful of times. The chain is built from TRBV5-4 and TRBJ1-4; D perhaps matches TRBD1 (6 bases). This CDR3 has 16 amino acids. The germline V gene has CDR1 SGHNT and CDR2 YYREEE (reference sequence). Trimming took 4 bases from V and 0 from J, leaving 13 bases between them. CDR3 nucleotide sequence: TGTGCCAGCAGCAGCCGGGACATCGCAACTAATGAAAAACTGTTTTTT. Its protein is CASSSRDIATNEKLFF.

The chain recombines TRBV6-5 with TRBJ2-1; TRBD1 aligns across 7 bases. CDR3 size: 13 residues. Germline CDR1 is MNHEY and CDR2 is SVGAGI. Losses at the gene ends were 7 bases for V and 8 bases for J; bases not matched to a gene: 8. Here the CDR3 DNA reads TGTGCCAGCACGAAAAGGGGGCGGGATGAGCAGTTCTTC. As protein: CASTKRGRDEQFF.

The CDR3 here is CASSVGQGLGQPQHF. CDR3 sequence (DNA): TGTGCCAGCAGCGTAGGACAGGGCTTGGGACAGCCCCAGCATTTT. The chain links TRBV9 to TRBJ1-5, with 7 bases that match TRBD1. This CDR3 region has 15 residues. CDR1 is SGDLS and CDR2 is YYNGEE in the germline V gene. J lost 7 bases, V lost 0 bases, and 7 bases had no gene match.

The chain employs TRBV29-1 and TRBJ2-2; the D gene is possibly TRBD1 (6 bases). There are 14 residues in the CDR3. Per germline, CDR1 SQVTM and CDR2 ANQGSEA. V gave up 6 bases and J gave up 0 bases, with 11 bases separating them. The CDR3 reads CSVLDSPNTGELFF. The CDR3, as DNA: TGCAGCGTCCTGGACAGTCCGAACACCGGGGAGCTGTTTTTT.

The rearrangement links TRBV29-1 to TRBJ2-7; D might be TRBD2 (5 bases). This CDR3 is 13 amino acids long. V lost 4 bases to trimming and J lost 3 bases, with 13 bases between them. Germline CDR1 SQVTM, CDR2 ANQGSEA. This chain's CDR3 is CSVARKLGYEQYF. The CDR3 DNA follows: TGCAGCGTTGCGAGAAAACTAGGCTACGAGCAGTACTTC.

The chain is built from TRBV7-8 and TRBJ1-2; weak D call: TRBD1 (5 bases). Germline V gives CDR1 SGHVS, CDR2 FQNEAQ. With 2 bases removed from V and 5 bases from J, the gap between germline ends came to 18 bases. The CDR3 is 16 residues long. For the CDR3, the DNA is TGTGCCAGCAGCTTACTGGGAGGTAAACCAGGGTATGGCTACACCTTC. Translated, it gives CASSLLGGKPGYGYTF.

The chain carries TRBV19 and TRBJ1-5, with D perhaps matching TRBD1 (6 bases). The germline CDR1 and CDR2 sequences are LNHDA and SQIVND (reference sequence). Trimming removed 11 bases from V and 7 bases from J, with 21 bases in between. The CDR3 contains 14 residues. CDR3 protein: CAVTDRHANQPQHF. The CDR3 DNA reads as TGTGCCGTGACTGACAGGCATGCAAACCAGCCCCAGCATTTT.

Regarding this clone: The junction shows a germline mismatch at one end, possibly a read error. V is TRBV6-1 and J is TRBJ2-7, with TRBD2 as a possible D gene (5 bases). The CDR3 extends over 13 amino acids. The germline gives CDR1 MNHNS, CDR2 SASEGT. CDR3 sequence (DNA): TGTGCCAGCAGTGAAGCACCGGAGGCGCGTGAGCGATTC. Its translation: CASSEAPEARERF.

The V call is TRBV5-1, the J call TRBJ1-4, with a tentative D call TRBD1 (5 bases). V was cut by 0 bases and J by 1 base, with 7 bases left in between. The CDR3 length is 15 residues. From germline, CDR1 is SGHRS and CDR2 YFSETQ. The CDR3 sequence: CASSLAGGTNEKLFF. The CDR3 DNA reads TGCGCCAGCAGCTTGGCCGGGGGAACTAATGAAAAACTGTTTTTT.

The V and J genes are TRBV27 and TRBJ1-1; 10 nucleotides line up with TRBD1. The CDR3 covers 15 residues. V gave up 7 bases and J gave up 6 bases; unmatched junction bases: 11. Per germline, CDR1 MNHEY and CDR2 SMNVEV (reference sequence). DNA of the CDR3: TGTGCCAGCACCCAAATCGGGGACAGGGGCTCTGAAGCTTTCTTT. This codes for CASTQIGDRGSEAFF.

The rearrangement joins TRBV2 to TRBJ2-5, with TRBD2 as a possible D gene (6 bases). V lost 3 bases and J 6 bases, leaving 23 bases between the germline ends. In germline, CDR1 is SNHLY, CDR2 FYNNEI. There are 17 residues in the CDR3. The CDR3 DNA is TGTGCCAGCAGTGACTCCCCTCGATTGGAGGGGAGGAAGACCCAGTACTTC. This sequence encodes CASSDSPRLEGRKTQYF.

The CDR3 DNA reads as TGTGCCAGCAGCTTAGGCCCAACTAAATTCTTC. Protein: CASSLGPTKFF. J is TRBJ2-1 and V is TRBV13; no clear D. V was trimmed by 0 bases and J by 16 bases, leaving 10 bases between them. Germline loops: CDR1 PRHDT, CDR2 FYEKMQ (reference sequence). The CDR3 spans 11 residues. Together with reference TRBV13 and TRBJ2-1, the CDR3 gives the full variable domain: AAGVIQSPRHLIKEKRETATLKCYPIPRHDTVYWYQQGPGQDPQFLISFYEKMQSDKGSIPDRFSAQQFSDYHSELNMSSLELGDSALYFCASSLGPTKFFGPGTRLTVL.

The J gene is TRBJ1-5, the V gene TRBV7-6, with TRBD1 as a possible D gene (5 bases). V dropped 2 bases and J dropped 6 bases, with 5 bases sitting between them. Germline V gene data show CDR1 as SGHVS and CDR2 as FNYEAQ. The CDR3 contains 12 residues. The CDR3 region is CASSLRGQPQHF. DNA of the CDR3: TGTGCCAGCAGCTTAAGGGGTCAGCCCCAGCATTTT.